A selection of T cell receptor beta chains follows, all from one sample in a study of cytomegalovirus exposure and HLA in healthy donors. Clones were sequenced by immunoSEQ multiplex PCR, and TCRdb holds only the in-frame ones, with some missing. The repertoire has about 220,000 clones, about 77% of them found once; the top ten carry 1.8%. The sample taken for sequencing was PBMCs. Every receptor here comes from a woman under 40 in good health and CMV-seronegative. CDR3s include the opening cysteine and the closing phenylalanine or tryptophan. The D gene is left open where the match is weak. Some rows mark clone size as missing; the rest say once, few, many or name a class of expanded clone.

.	TRBV7-8	TRBD2	17	TRBJ2-5	CASSPSGGGVTGETQYF	TGTGCCAGCAGTCCTTCGGGCGGGGGGGTTACTGGTGAGACCCAGTACTTC
.	TRBV7-7	TRBD2	16	TRBJ2-3	CASSLGGLAGGDTQYF	TGTGCTAGCAGCTTGGGGGGACTAGCGGGGGGAGATACGCAGTATTTT
.	TRBV10-3	.	14	TRBJ1-3	CAISHSGQGNTIYF	TGTGCCATCAGTCACAGCGGACAGGGAAACACCATATATTTT
.	TRBV5-1	TRBD1	14	TRBJ1-1	CASSSQGGIAEAFF	TGCGCCAGCAGTTCACAGGGGGGCATAGCTGAAGCTTTCTTT
few	TRBV7-3	.	14	TRBJ1-1	CASSSTVRETEAFF	TGTGCCAGCAGCTCTACAGTTCGAGAGACTGAAGCTTTCTTT
few	TRBV5-5	.	13	TRBJ1-1	CASSWSGSPEAFF	TGTGCCAGCAGCTGGAGCGGGTCCCCTGAAGCTTTCTTT
.	TRBV19	.	16	TRBJ1-1	CASSISYFLGGTEAFF	TGTGCCAGTAGTATATCTTATTTTCTGGGAGGCACTGAAGCTTTCTTT
.	TRBV5-1	.	16	TRBJ2-1	CASSLARASFAHEQFF	TGCGCCAGCAGCTTGGCGAGGGCCTCGTTCGCCCATGAGCAGTTCTTC
.	TRBV29-1	.	12	TRBJ1-4	CSVGDRLEKLFF	TGCAGCGTTGGGGATCGACTAGAAAAACTGTTTTTT
.	TRBV7-3	.	15	TRBJ2-1	CASSRAEGSYNEQFF	TGTGCCAGCAGCCGAGCGGAGGGGTCCTACAATGAGCAGTTCTTC
.	TRBV19	.	11	TRBJ1-2	CAARTAYGYTF	TGTGCCGCCAGGACAGCCTATGGCTACACCTTC
.	TRBV9	TRBD2	15	TRBJ2-3	CASSVLAGVTDTQYF	TGTGCCAGCAGCGTACTAGCGGGGGTCACAGATACGCAGTATTTT
.	TRBV19	.	12	TRBJ1-1	CASIGAITEAFF	TGTGCCAGTATTGGGGCCATCACTGAAGCTTTCTTT
.	TRBV29-1	.	15	TRBJ1-1	CSVHTREILNTEAFF	TGCAGCGTCCACACCCGGGAGATCCTCAACACTGAAGCTTTCTTT
.	TRBV10-3	TRBD2	15	TRBJ2-7	CAAAGLAGNSYEQYF	TGTGCCGCCGCGGGACTAGCGGGGAACTCCTACGAGCAGTACTTC
.	TRBV7-3	.	13	TRBJ1-2	CASSFFQGSGYTF	TGTGCCAGCAGCTTCTTTCAGGGGTCTGGCTACACCTTC
.	TRBV5-4	.	16	TRBJ1-3	CASRDIGSSAGNTIYF	TGTGCCAGCAGGGATATCGGGTCATCTGCGGGAAACACCATATATTTT
few	TRBV21-1	.	19	TRBJ1-5	CASSKAWAQENYSNQPQHF	TGTGCCAGCAGCAAAGCGTGGGCCCAGGAAAATTATAGCAATCAGCCCCAGCATTTT
few	TRBV10-2	.	13	TRBJ1-1	CASSINLNTEAFF	TGCGCCAGCAGTATTAATTTGAACACTGAAGCTTTCTTT
.	TRBV18	.	15	TRBJ2-1	CASSPTDSSYNEQFF	TGTGCCAGCTCACCAACTGATAGCTCCTACAATGAGCAGTTCTTC
.	TRBV5-1	TRBD2	15	TRBJ2-1	CASSLRGGAYNEQFF	TGCGCCAGCAGCTTGCGGGGGGGCGCCTACAATGAGCAGTTCTTC
.	TRBV2	.	13	TRBJ1-2	CASSDGVHEGYTF	TGTGCCAGCAGTGACGGAGTCCACGAGGGCTACACCTTC